The entry below gives a single TCR beta chain sequence along with its context. As handled by the study authors: Counts of nucleated cells, estimated from reference gene primer amplification, were obtained. Repertoires were generated with immunoSEQ multiplex PCR, while TCRdb's copy carries only in-frame clones and drops some. Clone size and V and J calls were adopted from that table, with D and trimming inferred from the DNA. The table includes some 45,000 clones, less than 90% detected once. This specimen comes from a study of blood T cell repertoires in COVID-19. The V gene's germline CDR1 is LGHNT and CDR2 FRNRAP. V was clipped by 7 bases and J by 1 base, with 10 bases between them. The CDR3 spans 14 residues.

The source is a human donor in a cohort sampled during active COVID-19. Sequenced input: peripheral blood. The J gene is TRBJ2-2, the V gene TRBV12-5; D is undetermined. CDR3 amino acids: CASARSVNTGELFF. The CDR3 DNA reads as TGTGCTAGTGCCCGCTCAGTGAACACCGGGGAGCTGTTTTTT.